This is a list of T cell receptor beta chains from one sample in a study of T cell responses to AZD1222 COVID-19 vaccine. Profiled with immunoSEQ multiplex PCR; TCRdb holds only in-frame clones, not every one. Among 100,000 to 110,000 clones listed, 85% to 95% were seen once. The source was peripheral blood, collected on day 0 of AZD1222 vaccination. The receptors were sampled from an adult in good health. Each CDR3 is given with its conserved first and last residue. D genes are given only for firm matches. A row's size may be missing; if present it is once, few, many or a size class.

V	J	D	size	DNA	CDR3
TRBV19	TRBJ2-7	NA	NA	TGTGCCAGTAGTATAGGGGGGCAGCCCATTAACGAGCAGTACTTC	CASSIGGQPINEQYF
TRBV4-1	TRBJ1-5	TRBD1	NA	TGCGCCAGCAGCTCCTGGACAGGGGTCAATCAGCCCCAGCATTTT	CASSSWTGVNQPQHF
TRBV24-1	TRBJ1-1	TRBD1	NA	TGTGCCACCAGTGATTTGGGGGGGGACAGCGTAGGGAACACTGAAGCTTTCTTT	CATSDLGGDSVGNTEAFF
TRBV30	TRBJ1-3	NA	NA	TGTGCCTGGGCCCGGAATTCTGGAAACACCATATATTTT	CAWARNSGNTIYF
TRBV7-9	TRBJ2-7	TRBD2	NA	TGTGCCAGCAGCTTAGCCGGGACTAGCGGGACCGAGCAGTACTTC	CASSLAGTSGTEQYF
TRBV18	TRBJ1-2	TRBD1	NA	TGTGCCAGCTCAGCCACGGGGACAGGAAACCAGGAGGGCTACACCTTC	CASSATGTGNQEGYTF
TRBV6-5	TRBJ1-1	NA	NA	TGTGCCAGCAGCCGGTGGCAGGGGAACACTGAAGCTTTCTTT	CASSRWQGNTEAFF
TRBV7-6	TRBJ1-4	TRBD1	NA	TGTGCCAGCAGCCCAACCGGGACAGCCCCAACTAATGAAAAACTGTTTTTT	CASSPTGTAPTNEKLFF
TRBV30	TRBJ1-5	NA	once	TGTGCCTGGAGTGTAGTGGGGGGAGTCGGTCAGCCCCAGCATTTT	CAWSVVGGVGQPQHF
TRBV7-3	TRBJ2-1	TRBD2	NA	TGTGCCAGCAGCTTAGGGACTAGCGGGAGGAATGAGCAGTTCTTC	CASSLGTSGRNEQFF
TRBV7-9	TRBJ2-5	NA	NA	TGTGCCAGCAGTTCCGGGACGGGGCTCCAAGAGACCCAGTACTTC	CASSSGTGLQETQYF
TRBV5-1	TRBJ2-2	NA	NA	TGCGCCAGCAGCTTGGCGGCTAGCGCGGGCACCGGGGAGCTGTTTTTT	CASSLAASAGTGELFF
TRBV29-1	TRBJ2-7	NA	NA	TGCAGCGTGGGCCCCGGGGATAACGAGCAGTACTTC	CSVGPGDNEQYF
TRBV2	TRBJ1-5	NA	NA	TGTGCCAGCAGAAAGGACAGTGGACAGCCCCAGCATTTT	CASRKDSGQPQHF
TRBV3-1/TRBV3-2	TRBJ2-1	NA	NA	TGTGCCAGCAGCCAAACCGTCTACAATGAGCAGTTCTTC	CASSQTVYNEQFF
TRBV10-2	TRBJ1-5	TRBD1	once	TGCGCCAGCAGTGACCAGGGGGAAGATCAGCCCCAGCATTTT	CASSDQGEDQPQHF
TRBV7-8	TRBJ1-1	NA	once	TGTGCCAGCAGCTTACGGGGTTTAGACACTGAAGCTTTCTTT	CASSLRGLDTEAFF
TRBV2	TRBJ2-7	NA	few	TGTGCCAGCAGTTCCCTTGGGGGGGGGCCCTACGAGCAGTACTTC	CASSSLGGGPYEQYF
TRBV7-3	TRBJ1-1	NA	NA	TGTGCCAGCAGTCCTCAAGGAGGTCTAGGGGACACTGAAGCTTTCTTT	CASSPQGGLGDTEAFF
TRBV2	TRBJ2-7	TRBD2	NA	TGTGCCAGCAGTGTTCCGCTAGCGGGAATGTACGAGCAGTACTTC	CASSVPLAGMYEQYF
TRBV7-6	TRBJ2-1	NA	NA	TGTGCCAGCAGCCAAAGCAGGGTCTCGAATGAGCAGTTCTTC	CASSQSRVSNEQFF
TRBV7-9	TRBJ1-1	NA	NA	TGTGCCAGCAGCTTTGAGCAGAACCTGGAAGCTTTCTTT	CASSFEQNLEAFF
TRBV18	TRBJ2-7	NA	once	TGTGCCAGCTCACCAACGGGAGTAGTCTACGAGCAGTACTTC	CASSPTGVVYEQYF
TRBV27	TRBJ2-4	NA	NA	TGTGCCAGCAGTTCTGCCGTAGCCAAAAACATTCAGTACTTC	CASSSAVAKNIQYF
TRBV6-5	TRBJ2-7	NA	NA	TGTGCCAGCAGTTACTCGGGAGGTTCCTACGAGCAGTACTTC	CASSYSGGSYEQYF
TRBV3-1/TRBV3-2	TRBJ2-7	TRBD1	NA	TGTGCCAGCAGCCAAGGGACAGGATCCTACGAGCAGTACTTC	CASSQGTGSYEQYF
TRBV28	TRBJ1-1	NA	NA	TGTGCCAGCAGTCATATAAACACTGAAGCTTTCTTT	CASSHINTEAFF
TRBV29-1	TRBJ2-7	NA	NA	TGCAGCGTCCAACGGACAGGGTGGCAGCGGGAGGTACAGTACTTC	CSVQRTGWQREVQYF
TRBV5-8	TRBJ1-3	NA	NA	TGTGCCAGCAGCGGGGACTCACGAAACACCATATATTTT	CASSGDSRNTIYF
TRBV5-1	TRBJ2-1	NA	NA	TGCGCCAGCAGCCTCCCCCGCTTGAGCTCCTACAATGAGCAGTTCTTC	CASSLPRLSSYNEQFF